The clone carrying this T cell receptor (beta chain) was detected only once. Its antigen is unknown. These data come from a study of cytomegalovirus exposure and HLA in healthy donors. Overall study results and limits: A later analysis showed that HLA-associated TCR beta chains had undergone more clonal expansion than equally common others. Researchers reported in a later analysis that common viral pathogens appeared linked to several top clusters. Despite most TCR sequences being rare, some public TCRs occurred in many donors.

The donors gave bone marrow, and they were healthy. 13 Jbeta primers and 60 Vbeta primers were used for the PCR. Sequencing was performed with immunoSEQ multiplex PCR; in TCRdb, only in-frame clones are kept and a portion is missing. The sample records roughly 120,000 clones, about 74% being singletons. CDR3 length: 15 amino acids. Trimming took 5 bases from V and 6 from J, leaving 20 bases between them. The germline CDR1 and CDR2 sequences are SGHTA and FQGNSA. This TCR was sampled from a woman between 50 and 59 years old in good health and CMV-seropositive. The genes are TRBV7-2 and TRBJ2-7; D may be TRBD1 (7 bases). Source material: PBMCs. The CDR3 bases are TGTGCCAGCAGCCCTGGGACTTTGAGGGGGCCCGAGCAGTACTTC. Translation gives CASSPGTLRGPEQYF.